These 14 T cell receptor beta chains were sequenced from one sample in a study of shared clonotypes between healthy human individuals (dated by TCRdb to the early 2020s). The library was prepared using the immunoSEQ multiplex PCR assay. The source is immuneACCESS, and TCRdb retained only in-frame sequences with V and J called. Part of the clones is not carried over; for the studies checked, unresolved V genes explain less than half of this, and the remainder is unexplained. The sample table records around 350,000 clones; less than 85% of these occur just once. About 10% of the sample lies in the top ten. The specimen sequenced was memory CD4+ T cells sorted from blood. Reading the label with the study, this specimen's cell subset or site is: CD45RA-negative fraction. Every receptor here comes from a young man in good health.

The chain combines TRBV19 with TRBJ2-7; D ambiguous. Germline values: CDR1 LNHDA, CDR2 SQIVND (reference sequence). Trimming stripped 0 bases from V and 4 bases from J, with 16 bases between. The CDR3 extends over 16 amino acids. CDR3 residues: CASSIEGSFNSYEQYF. The DNA for the CDR3 is TGTGCCAGTAGTATAGAGGGCAGTTTTAATTCTTACGAGCAGTACTTC. The full variable domain, its missing parts supplied by reference TRBV19 and TRBJ2-7, is DGGITQSPKYLFRKEGQNVTLSCEQNLNHDAMYWYRQDPGQGLRLIYYSQIVNDFQKGDIAEGYSVSREKKESFPLTVTSAQKNPTAFYLCASSIEGSFNSYEQYFGPGTRLTVT.

With regard to this clone: Other DNA sequences of this sample code for an identical CDR3. The chain combines TRBV5-1 with TRBJ2-5; D may be TRBD1 (7 bases). Per the germline V gene, CDR1 is SGHRS and CDR2 is YFSETQ. Trimming left V 4 bases short and J 4 bases short, with 14 bases between. The CDR3 has 14 residues. The CDR3 DNA sequence: TGCGCCAGCAGCCATGGGCAGGGGGGAGAGACCCAGTACTTC. Translated: CASSHGQGGETQYF.

Comment on this clone: Other DNA sequences of this sample code for an identical CDR3. V gene TRBV7-2 combines with J gene TRBJ1-2, with D perhaps TRBD1 (6 bases). This CDR3 has 15 amino acids. Germline CDR1 and CDR2: SGHTA and FQGNSA. V shed 1 base and J shed 11 bases, with 20 bases lying between them. CDR3 DNA: TGTGCCAGCAGCTTAGTGCGGGGGGCAGGAAGTGGTTACACCTTC. This codes for CASSLVRGAGSGYTF.

The J gene is TRBJ2-5, the V gene TRBV28; 8 nucleotides match TRBD2. The V gene's germline CDR1 is MDHEN and CDR2 SYDVKM. V shed 6 bases, J shed 3 bases, and the junction held 9 bases outside the gene matches. The CDR3 has 15 residues. CDR3 in amino acids: CASSPHTGGEETQYF. The CDR3 nucleotides read TGTGCCAGCAGCCCCCATACGGGGGGGGAAGAGACCCAGTACTTC.

This sequence joins TRBV5-1 and TRBJ2-3; 8 bases agree with TRBD2. Losses at the gene ends were 4 bases for V and 4 bases for J; bases not matched to a gene: 5. The CDR3 consists of 14 residues. Germline CDR1 reads SGHRS; CDR2 reads YFSETQ. For the CDR3, the DNA is TGCGCCAGCAGCCAGACTAGCGAGCCAGATACGCAGTATTTT. This translates into CASSQTSEPDTQYF.

Only one count was recorded for this clone. The sample carries other DNA sequences with the same CDR3. The rearrangement uses TRBV15 and TRBJ2-2; D remains unclear. In germline, CDR1 is LNHNV, CDR2 YYDKDF (reference sequence). V was trimmed by 1 base and J by 5 bases, leaving 8 bases between them. The CDR3 length is 14 residues. This CDR3 is CATSRGSSTGELFF. As DNA, the CDR3 is TGTGCCACCAGCAGAGGCTCGTCAACCGGGGAGCTGTTTTTT.

The sample holds a few counts of this clone. This rearrangement joins TRBV27 to TRBJ2-3; D is perhaps TRBD1 or TRBD2 (5 bases each). V lost 3 bases and J 2 bases, leaving 12 bases between the germline ends. The germline V gene has CDR1 MNHEY and CDR2 SMNVEV (reference sequence). There are 15 residues in the CDR3. The DNA for the CDR3 is TGTGCCAGCAGTTTCCGGGACCCGATCACAGATACGCAGTATTTT. This gives the protein CASSFRDPITDTQYF.

This clone was observed a handful of times. A far larger clone lies a single base away; this is likely a read error. Other DNA sequences in this sample translate to the same CDR3. This chain uses TRBV29-1 with TRBJ1-1; no clear D. Trimming removed 4 bases from V and 1 base from J, with 1 base in between. Germline lookup yields CDR1 SQVTM and CDR2 ANQGSEA. CDR3 size: 10 residues. The CDR3 sequence: CSVGNTEAFF. CDR3 bases: TGCAGCGTTGGGAACACTGAAGCTTTCTTT.

The chain joins TRBV28 to TRBJ1-5; D remains ambiguous. This CDR3 has 16 amino acids. CDR1 is MDHEN and CDR2 is SYDVKM in the germline V gene. Trimming stripped 6 bases from V and 2 bases from J, with 17 bases between. The CDR3 DNA sequence: TGTGCCAGCAGATTTCCAGGCGCCGGTGGCAATCAGCCCCAGCATTTT. This codes for CASRFPGAGGNQPQHF.

V and J are TRBV6-5 and TRBJ1-4; D is undetermined. With 4 bases removed from V and 2 bases from J, the gap between germline ends came to 8 bases. Germline CDR1 MNHEY, CDR2 SVGAGI. The CDR3 runs 14 residues. The CDR3: CASSFRRTNEKLFF. CDR3 in DNA: TGTGCCAGCAGTTTTAGGCGGACTAATGAAAAACTGTTTTTT.

This chain joins TRBV14 and TRBJ2-5, with 10 bases matching TRBD2. The CDR3 loop spans 15 amino acids. Germline V gives CDR1 SGHDN, CDR2 FVKESK. V gave up 6 bases and J gave up 4 bases; unmatched junction bases: 8. CDR3 sequence (DNA): TGTGCCAGCAGTCCTAGCGGGAGAGGATCAGAGACCCAGTACTTC. It yields the protein CASSPSGRGSETQYF. Full variable domain (remainder filled in from reference TRBV14 and TRBJ2-5): EAGVTQFPSHSVIEKGQTVTLRCDPISGHDNLYWYRRVMGKEIKFLLHFVKESKQDESGMPNNRFLAERTGGTYSTLKVQPAELEDSGVYFCASSPSGRGSETQYFGPGTRLLVL.

This chain joins TRBV9 and TRBJ2-3; tentatively, D is TRBD2 (7 bases). In germline, CDR1 is SGDLS, CDR2 YYNGEE. This CDR3 has 16 amino acids. Trimming cost V 0 bases and J 3 bases, with 14 bases left between them. The CDR3 protein is CASSVGAGRGTDTQYF. The DNA of the CDR3 is TGTGCCAGCAGCGTAGGCGCAGGGAGGGGGACAGATACGCAGTATTTT.

V gene TRBV11-2 combines with J gene TRBJ2-2; no reliable D call. The CDR3 sequence is 12 residues long. The germline gives CDR1 SGHAT, CDR2 FQNNGV. Trimming removed 3 bases from V and 8 bases from J, with 7 bases in between. CDR3 in DNA: TGTGCCAGCAGCTTGCAAGCGGGGGAGCTGTTTTTT. It is translated as CASSLQAGELFF.

The sample holds a few counts of this clone. The chain combines TRBV28 with TRBJ1-5; TRBD1 agrees at 7 bases. The CDR3 covers 15 residues. Germline values: CDR1 MDHEN, CDR2 SYDVKM. The V segment lost 2 bases and the J segment 2 bases; nucleotides outside the gene matches: 3. CDR3 in amino acids: CASSLRGRGNQPQHF. The CDR3, as DNA: TGTGCCAGCAGTTTAAGGGGGCGAGGCAATCAGCCCCAGCATTTT.